Following are 30 T cell receptor beta chains from one sample sequenced in a study of glioma-infiltrating T cells. Amplification of TCR alpha and beta CDR3 regions from RNA used iRepertoire nested multiplex PCR. Using its own MiXCR run on the multiplex PCR reads, TCRdb lists one record per CDR3 protein. The profile shows over 100,000 distinct CDR3 sequences, about 25% of them singletons. Sequences were obtained from glioma tissue, nonneoplastic brain tissue, or PBMCs (not recorded which). The receptors come from a human donor with low-grade glioma or glioblastoma, undergoing nonglioma brain surgery, or in good health (not recorded which).

This clonotype was counted at least ten times. This may arise from a read error, as a much more abundant clone is one base away. The chain uses TRBV27 and TRBJ2-4, with 7 bases matching TRBD1. The CDR3 has 13 residues. V shed 3 bases, J shed 9 bases, and the junction held 5 bases outside the gene matches. CDR1 is MNHEY and CDR2 is SMNVEV in the germline V gene (reference sequence). CDR3 sequence (DNA): TGTGCCAGCAGTTTCCAACGGGACAGCATTCAGTACTTC. Translation: CASSFQRDSIQYF.

This clonotype was found once. Given a much more abundant clone one base away, this may be a read error. The rearrangement uses TRBV7-2 and TRBJ1-1, with 10 bases aligning to TRBD1. Germline CDR1 SGHTA, CDR2 FQGNSA. CDR3 length: 14 residues. The V and J ends lost 5 bases and 6 bases, in that order; junction bases with no gene match: 6. CDR3 DNA: TGTGCCAGCAGCCAAGCGACAGGGGGCGCTGAAGCTTTCTTT. Encoded protein: CASSQATGGAEAFF. Supplemented by reference TRBV7-2 and TRBJ1-1, the full variable domain reads GAGVSQSPSNKVTEKGKDVELRCDPISGHTALYWYRQSLGQGLEFLIYFQGNSAPDKSGLPSDRFSAERTGGSVSTLTIQRTQQEDSAVYLCASSQATGGAEAFFGQGTRLTVV.

This clonotype was recorded many times. The CDR3 nucleotides read TGTGCCAGCAGACTACTAGCGGCTAGCACAGATACGCAGTATTTT. Its protein product is CASRLLAASTDTQYF. This chain links TRBV6-2 or TRBV6-3 with TRBJ2-3; TRBD2 matches at 8 bases. Germline trimming cut 6 bases from V and 0 bases from J; bases unmatched to any gene: 5. Per the germline V gene, CDR1 is MNHEY and CDR2 is SVGEGT. The CDR3 is 15 amino acids.

This clonotype was counted at least ten times. The gene calls are TRBV6-1 and TRBJ1-1; 7 bases align to TRBD1. Germline CDR1 MNHNS, CDR2 SASEGT. J was trimmed by 1 base and V by 7 bases; bases with no gene match: 6. This CDR3 contains 14 residues. The CDR3 is CASTTGQTNTEAFF. The CDR3 DNA reads TGTGCCAGCACCACGGGACAGACGAACACTGAAGCTTTCTTT.

This clonotype was detected ten times or more. This CDR3 is CASSQEGRHLNTEAFF. DNA for the CDR3: TGTGCCAGCAGCCAAGAAGGGAGACATTTGAACACTGAAGCTTTCTTT. The gene calls are TRBV4-2 and TRBJ1-1; D ambiguous. The CDR3 length is 16 residues. Germline V gene data show CDR1 as LGHNA and CDR2 as YNFKEQ. Trimming pared 0 bases from V and 0 bases from J, leaving 11 bases between.

CDR3 nucleotides: TGTGCCAGCAGCCAAGATCTTGAGACGGGGGGACGCTACGAGCAGTACTTC. This sequence encodes CASSQDLETGGRYEQYF. The V and J genes are TRBV4-2 and TRBJ2-7, with 7 bases fitting TRBD2. Germline V gene data show CDR1 as LGHNA and CDR2 as YNFKEQ. J was trimmed by 3 bases and V by 0 bases; bases with no gene match: 11. The CDR3 runs to 17 residues.

This clonotype was observed a few times. The genes are TRBV3-1 and TRBJ1-4; 9 positions match TRBD1. V shed 4 bases, J shed 6 bases, and the junction held 6 bases outside the gene matches. This CDR3 has 15 residues. Germline values: CDR1 LGHDT, CDR2 YNNKEL (reference sequence). Here the CDR3 reads CASSLYRGPDEKLFF. The CDR3, as DNA: TGTGCCAGCAGCCTGTACAGGGGGCCCGATGAAAAACTGTTTTTT.

This clonotype occurred many times. V is TRBV11-1 and J is TRBJ2-3; no reliable D call. The germline gives CDR1 SGHAT, CDR2 FQDESV (reference sequence). V was pared by 4 bases and J by 6 bases, with 11 bases between. The CDR3 is made up of 13 amino acids. Here the CDR3 reads CASSSDGSDTQYF. CDR3 sequence (DNA): TGTGCCAGCAGCTCGGACGGGTCCGATACGCAGTATTTT.

There are many counts of this clonotype. The V and J genes are TRBV2 and TRBJ1-4; D is unresolved. Trimming removed 1 base from V and 5 bases from J, with 14 bases in between. Looked up from germline, CDR1 is SNHLY and CDR2 is FYNNEI. This CDR3 has 16 amino acids. Here the CDR3 DNA reads TGTGCCAGCAGTGAAGATGCAGAACCCTTCAATGAAAAACTGTTTTTT. Translating gives CASSEDAEPFNEKLFF.

This clonotype was detected ten times or more. The rearrangement links TRBV3-1 to TRBJ1-5; tentatively, D is TRBD1 (5 bases). The CDR3 has 15 amino acids. Germline V gene sequence: CDR1 LGHDT, CDR2 YNNKEL (reference sequence). With 2 bases removed from V and 9 bases from J, the gap between germline ends came to 17 bases. Here the CDR3 DNA reads TGTGCCAGCAGCCAACAGGGAACCCCTTATTCGCCCCAGCATTTT. Its translation: CASSQQGTPYSPQHF.

In this sample, this clonotype turned up many times. The J gene is TRBJ2-7, the V gene TRBV28, with a tentative D call TRBD2 (6 bases). Deletions cut 2 bases from V and 2 bases from J, with 10 bases between. CDR1 and CDR2 (germline): MDHEN, SYDVKM. The CDR3 runs 14 residues. Written as DNA, the CDR3 is TGTGCCAGCAGTTTAGGAGGGTCCGCCTACGAGCAGTACTTC. Protein: CASSLGGSAYEQYF.

This clonotype occurred many times. This chain joins TRBV3-1 and TRBJ2-1; maybe TRBD1 (6 bases). The germline V gene encodes CDR1 LGHDT and CDR2 YNNKEL (reference sequence). The CDR3 extends over 16 amino acids. Trimming left V 4 bases short and J 4 bases short, with 17 bases between. The CDR3 region is CASSRSRTAFYNEQFF. The DNA of the CDR3 is TGTGCCAGCAGCCGAAGTCGGACAGCCTTTTACAATGAGCAGTTCTTC.

This clonotype was seen at least ten times. V gene TRBV6-1 combines with J gene TRBJ2-3, with D maybe TRBD1 (6 bases). The CDR3 is made up of 14 amino acids. CDR1 and CDR2 (germline): MNHNS, SASEGT. The V gene lost 5 bases and the J gene lost 5 bases, with 14 bases spanning the gap. CDR3 sequence reads: CASSLQGRRDTQYF. CDR3 in DNA: TGTGCCAGCAGTCTGCAGGGGCGGAGAGATACGCAGTATTTT.

This clonotype was seen only a few times. The V and J genes are TRBV29-1 and TRBJ2-2; D unclear. Trimming left V 5 bases short and J 0 bases short, with 10 bases between. The germline V gene has CDR1 SQVTM and CDR2 ANQGSEA. The CDR3 length is 14 residues. The CDR3 sequence: CSVSAGTNTGELFF. The CDR3 nucleotides read TGCAGCGTTTCTGCAGGAACGAACACCGGGGAGCTGTTTTTT.

Ten or more counts support this clonotype. This rearrangement joins TRBV6-2 or TRBV6-3 to TRBJ2-3; 8 bases align to TRBD2. This CDR3 has 14 residues. From germline, CDR1 is MNHEY and CDR2 SVGEGT. Trimming cost V 8 bases and J 5 bases; bases outside gene matches: 9. The chain's CDR3 is CASRPSGLGDTQYF. CDR3 nucleotides: TGTGCCAGCCGTCCTAGCGGGTTGGGAGATACGCAGTATTTT.

This clonotype occurred many times. The chain links TRBV20-1 to TRBJ1-5; D remains unclear. V lost 1 base, J lost 3 bases, and 10 bases lay in between. The CDR3 is made up of 14 amino acids. The germline gives CDR1 DFQATT, CDR2 SNEGSKA (reference sequence). The CDR3, as DNA: TGCAGTGCTAGAGTTCTCGGTAACAATCAGCCCCAGCATTTT. Translation gives CSARVLGNNQPQHF.

As to this clonotype: Germline and junction disagree at one end, which may indicate a read error. The CDR3 DNA sequence: TGCGCCAGCAGCTTACTAGCGGTCTCCTACAATGAGCAGCTCTTC. Translating gives CASSLLAVSYNEQLF. J is TRBJ2-1 and V is TRBV5-1, with 8 bases fitting TRBD2. CDR3 length: 15 residues. Germline V gives CDR1 SGHRS, CDR2 YFSETQ. Combining the CDR3 with reference TRBV5-1 and TRBJ2-1 gives the whole variable domain KAGVTQTPRYLIKTRGQQVTLSCSPISGHRSVSWYQQTPGQGLQFLFEYFSETQRNKGNFPGRFSGRQFSNSRSEMNVSTLELGDSALYLCASSLLAVSYNEQLFGPGTRLTVL.

This clonotype has ten or more counts. The chain links TRBV29-1 to TRBJ2-5; D is ambiguous. Per the germline V gene, CDR1 is SQVTM and CDR2 is ANQGSEA. The CDR3 loop spans 13 amino acids. V was trimmed by 5 bases and J by 4 bases, leaving 14 bases between them. Here the CDR3 DNA reads TGCAGCGTTAGTAGGCCGGATAGAGAGACCCAGTACTTC. Translated: CSVSRPDRETQYF.

Ten or more counts support this clonotype. This chain joins TRBV6-2 or TRBV6-3 and TRBJ2-1, with 11 bases fitting TRBD2. The CDR3 runs 16 residues. Germline lookup yields CDR1 MNHEY and CDR2 SVGEGT. V gave up 0 bases and J gave up 4 bases; unmatched junction bases: 2. CDR3 coding DNA: TGTGCCAGCAGTTACTCGGGACTAGCGGTTTACAATGAGCAGTTCTTC. It specifies CASSYSGLAVYNEQFF.

The V and J genes are TRBV2 and TRBJ1-5; a weak D match, TRBD1 (5 bases). Per germline, CDR1 SNHLY and CDR2 FYNNEI. This CDR3 is 15 amino acids long. Deletions cut 4 bases from V and 9 bases from J, with 19 bases between. As DNA, the CDR3 is TGTGCCAGCAGTGCTAGAGGGGACGGCCCGCGGCCCCAGCATTTT. Translation gives CASSARGDGPRPQHF.

A note on this clonotype: This may be a read error, as it is one base from a much larger clone. The V and J genes are TRBV4-1 and TRBJ1-1; 7 bases fit TRBD1. Germline values: CDR1 MGHRA, CDR2 YSYEKL. The CDR3 sequence is 21 residues long. V was clipped by 1 base and J by 3 bases; unmatched bases: 23. Written as DNA, the CDR3 is TGCGCCAGCAGCCAAGTAGCGGCGTCGGCGACAGGGACTTTTCGACACACTGAAGCTTTCTTT. It specifies CASSQVAASATGTFRHTEAFF.

The V gene is TRBV19, the J gene TRBJ2-7; D is perhaps TRBD1 (7 bases). The CDR3 spans 14 residues. Germline lookup yields CDR1 LNHDA and CDR2 SQIVND (reference sequence). The ends were cut back, 5 bases at V and 3 bases at J, with 14 bases in the middle. CDR3: CASSVNRGGYEQYF. The CDR3 nucleotides are TGTGCCAGTAGTGTCAACAGGGGAGGCTACGAGCAGTACTTC.

The sample holds many counts of this clonotype. The J gene is TRBJ2-7, the V gene TRBV4-3; D possibly corresponds to TRBD2 (5 bases). Germline V gene lookup returns CDR1 LGHNA and CDR2 YSLEER. The V end was cut by 0 bases, the J end by 3 bases, with 12 bases between. The CDR3 spans 15 residues. In nucleotides, the CDR3 is TGCGCCAGCAGCCAAGACATATCGGGGAACTACGAGCAGTACTTC. Its protein is CASSQDISGNYEQYF.

This clonotype came up many times. J is TRBJ2-1 and V is TRBV6-2 or TRBV6-3; possible D gene TRBD1, 5 bases. The CDR3 extends over 17 amino acids. V was cut by 2 bases and J by 2 bases, with 16 bases left in between. Per germline, CDR1 MNHEY and CDR2 SVGEGT. DNA of the CDR3: TGTGCCAGCAGTTACCGTCTGGACATCAGACCCTACAATGAGCAGTTCTTC. It is translated as CASSYRLDIRPYNEQFF.

Turning to this clonotype: The missing conserved phenylalanine or tryptophan at the end of this CDR3 makes a read error likely. The rearrangement uses TRBV3-1 and TRBJ2-1, with 8 bases aligning to TRBD2. The junction had 6 bases not matched to a gene; V was cut back by 0 bases and J by 5 bases. The CDR3 consists of 16 residues. In germline, CDR1 is LGHDT, CDR2 YNNKEL (reference sequence). The CDR3 DNA reads as TGTGCCAGCAGCCAAGAGAGCCTAGCGGGTAACAATGAGCAGTTCCTC. This gives the protein CASSQESLAGNNEQFL.

In this sample, this clonotype turned up many times. The V gene is TRBV6-2 or TRBV6-3, the J gene TRBJ2-3; 7 nucleotides align to TRBD1. The germline gives CDR1 MNHEY, CDR2 SVGEGT. This CDR3 has 16 residues. The J segment lost 3 bases and the V segment lost 1 base, leaving 7 bases of the junction unmatched. The DNA of the CDR3 is TGTGCCAGCAGTTACTTCCGGACAGGAAAGACAGATACGCAGTATTTT. It encodes CASSYFRTGKTDTQYF.

This clonotype was detected ten times or more. CDR3 sequence (DNA): TGTGCCAGCAGCTTAGCAGATCCAGGGACTATCTGGTACTTC. Residues: CASSLADPGTIWYF. This chain links TRBV7-9 with TRBJ2-5; the match to TRBD2 covers 7 bases. J was trimmed by 13 bases and V by 0 bases; bases with no gene match: 11. The CDR3 consists of 14 residues. Germline V CDR1 and CDR2: SEHNR, FQNEAQ (reference sequence).

This clonotype was picked up many times. The chain joins TRBV20-1 to TRBJ2-1; perhaps TRBD2 as D (7 bases). Germline V CDR1 and CDR2: DFQATT, SNEGSKA (reference sequence). V lost 3 bases to trimming and J lost 0 bases, with 21 bases between them. CDR3 length: 18 amino acids. CDR3 bases: TGCAGTGCTAGTAGGGGAGGGGGGTATCTGAGCTCCTACAATGAGCAGTTCTTC. Protein product: CSASRGGGYLSSYNEQFF.

The chain recombines TRBV4-1 with TRBJ2-3; 13 bases fit TRBD2. The germline gives CDR1 MGHRA, CDR2 YSYEKL. V was pared by 4 bases and J by 2 bases, with 6 bases of the junction left unmatched. The CDR3 spans 17 residues. The CDR3, as DNA: TGCGCCAGCAGCCTAAGACTAGCGGGGGGACCCACAGATACGCAGTATTTT. Translation: CASSLRLAGGPTDTQYF.

This clonotype showed up many times. The V call is TRBV18, the J call TRBJ2-7; 8 bases fit TRBD2. The CDR3 consists of 15 residues. The V gene end was trimmed by 3 bases and the J gene end by 3 bases; junction bases not matched to a gene: 7. Germline V CDR1 and CDR2: KGHSH, LQKENI. The CDR3 DNA reads TGTGCCAGCTCACCGGGCTCCAGCGGGAGCTACGAGCAGTACTTC. Translation gives CASSPGSSGSYEQYF.